This T cell receptor beta chain was observed in a study of technical replicates of blood from several donors. Generated by immunoSEQ multiplex PCR, the TCRdb table keeps only in-frame clones and is missing some. This table has about 70,000 clones, around 97% appearing once. This CDR3 has 14 residues. Trimming pared 7 bases from V and 3 bases from J, leaving 13 bases between. Germline V CDR1 and CDR2: SEHNR, FQNEAQ (reference sequence). What was sequenced was T cells isolated from PBMCs. The TCR originated in a human donor in good health. J is TRBJ2-1 and V is TRBV7-9, with D possibly TRBD2 on 5 matching bases. Written as DNA, the CDR3 is TGTGCCAGCACCCCCGGAGGTTTCTACAATGAGCAGTTCTTC. This sequence encodes CASTPGGFYNEQFF.